This is a list of T cell receptor beta chains from one sample in a study of graft-versus-host responses after intestinal transplantation. The data were produced by immunoSEQ multiplex PCR, yet TCRdb's version contains in-frame clones alone and is incomplete. The table lists approximately 85,000 clones, over 85% of them singletons, with around 1.1% in the top ten. No cognate antigen is known for these TCRs. The sample was unstimulated CD8+ T cells sorted from spleen or lymph node cells, taken before transplant. These receptor sequences come from a human donor who was the organ donor for an intestinal transplant. CDR3s include the opening cysteine and the closing phenylalanine or tryptophan. Fields, in order: V gene, J gene, D gene, clone size, CDR3 DNA, CDR3 protein. D genes are given only for firm matches. Clone size is shown for a subset of rows, as once, few, many or a class of expanded clone.

v_gene: TRBV6-4; j_gene: TRBJ2-1; d_gene: NA; abundance: once; CDR3nt: TGTGCCAGCAGTGACTCCACTAGAGACAATGAGCAGTTCTTC; CDR3aa: CASSDSTRDNEQFF
v_gene: TRBV19; j_gene: TRBJ1-6; d_gene: TRBD1; abundance: NA; CDR3nt: TGTGCCAGTAGATCCGGGACAGGGAGATCACCCCTCCACTTT; CDR3aa: CASRSGTGRSPLHF
v_gene: TRBV19; j_gene: TRBJ2-7; d_gene: TRBD2; abundance: once; CDR3nt: TGTGCCAGTACGGCTAGCGGTTCCTACGAGCAGTACTTC; CDR3aa: CASTASGSYEQYF
v_gene: TRBV7-2; j_gene: TRBJ1-3; d_gene: NA; abundance: once; CDR3nt: TGTGCCAGCAGCTGGGCCAACACCATATATTTT; CDR3aa: CASSWANTIYF
v_gene: TRBV30; j_gene: TRBJ2-6; d_gene: NA; abundance: NA; CDR3nt: TGTGCCTGGGAACAGGGATCCGGGGCCAACGTCCTGACTTTC; CDR3aa: CAWEQGSGANVLTF
v_gene: TRBV28; j_gene: TRBJ2-7; d_gene: TRBD2; abundance: NA; CDR3nt: TGTGCCAGCAGTTTAACTCTACTAGCGGGAGAGCAGTACTTC; CDR3aa: CASSLTLLAGEQYF
v_gene: TRBV7-6; j_gene: TRBJ2-1; d_gene: NA; abundance: NA; CDR3nt: TGTGCCAGCAGCTTCTCCGGGGGTGGTGAGCAGTTCTTC; CDR3aa: CASSFSGGGEQFF
v_gene: TRBV6-1; j_gene: TRBJ2-5; d_gene: TRBD2; abundance: NA; CDR3nt: TGTGCCAGCAGTGTTCTCAGACTAGCGGGAGTGGAGACCCAGTACTTC; CDR3aa: CASSVLRLAGVETQYF
v_gene: TRBV28; j_gene: TRBJ1-3; d_gene: NA; abundance: NA; CDR3nt: TGTGCCAGCAGTTCATTCCCTGGGGGGGGTAACACCATATATTTT; CDR3aa: CASSSFPGGGNTIYF
v_gene: TRBV25-1; j_gene: TRBJ2-7; d_gene: TRBD1; abundance: NA; CDR3nt: TGTGCCAGCAGTGCCCTGGGGGGACAGGGTGAAGACGAGCAGTACTTC; CDR3aa: CASSALGGQGEDEQYF
v_gene: TRBV2; j_gene: TRBJ2-7; d_gene: TRBD1; abundance: NA; CDR3nt: TGTGCCAGCACCCGGACAGGGAGCTACGAGCAGTACTTC; CDR3aa: CASTRTGSYEQYF
v_gene: TRBV5-1; j_gene: TRBJ2-7; d_gene: TRBD1; abundance: NA; CDR3nt: TGCGCCAGCAGCCAAGGACAGGGGGCTAGTGGCGAGCAGTACTTC; CDR3aa: CASSQGQGASGEQYF
v_gene: TRBV27; j_gene: TRBJ2-7; d_gene: NA; abundance: NA; CDR3nt: TGTGCCAGCAGCCCCCTGGACAGAGCGCCCCTCTACGAGCAGTACTTC; CDR3aa: CASSPLDRAPLYEQYF
v_gene: TRBV5-1; j_gene: TRBJ2-7; d_gene: TRBD2; abundance: NA; CDR3nt: TGCGCCAGCAGATCCGCGGGAGGCTCCTACGAGCAGTACTTC; CDR3aa: CASRSAGGSYEQYF
v_gene: TRBV7-8; j_gene: TRBJ2-3; d_gene: NA; abundance: NA; CDR3nt: TGTGCCAGCAGACCTACAGGGATCCTCACAGATACGCAGTATTTT; CDR3aa: CASRPTGILTDTQYF
v_gene: TRBV11-2; j_gene: TRBJ1-4; d_gene: TRBD1; abundance: NA; CDR3nt: TGTGCCAGCAGCTTCGGGACAGGTTGGGGGGTGGGTGAAAAACTGTTTTTT; CDR3aa: CASSFGTGWGVGEKLFF
v_gene: TRBV7-9; j_gene: TRBJ2-7; d_gene: TRBD2; abundance: NA; CDR3nt: TGTGCCAGCAGCCCGTTAAGCGGGAGGGCACTTCCCTACGAGCAGTACTTC; CDR3aa: CASSPLSGRALPYEQYF
v_gene: TRBV7-9; j_gene: TRBJ2-6; d_gene: NA; abundance: NA; CDR3nt: TGTGCCACCGAGCCTGGGGCCAACGTCCTGACTTTC; CDR3aa: CATEPGANVLTF
v_gene: TRBV27; j_gene: TRBJ2-2; d_gene: NA; abundance: NA; CDR3nt: TGTGCCAGCAGTTCGGGCGGGGAGCTGTTTTTT; CDR3aa: CASSSGGELFF
v_gene: TRBV29-1; j_gene: TRBJ1-2; d_gene: TRBD1; abundance: NA; CDR3nt: TGCAGCGTTGAGGGGACAGACTATGGCTACACCTTC; CDR3aa: CSVEGTDYGYTF
v_gene: TRBV6-5; j_gene: TRBJ2-2; d_gene: TRBD2; abundance: NA; CDR3nt: TGTGCCAGCAGGATAGGGACTAGTAGGACCGGGGAGCTGTTTTTT; CDR3aa: CASRIGTSRTGELFF
v_gene: TRBV27; j_gene: TRBJ2-1; d_gene: NA; abundance: NA; CDR3nt: TGTGCCAGCAGTTTATCCAACGGCAATGAGCAGTTCTTC; CDR3aa: CASSLSNGNEQFF
v_gene: TRBV5-4; j_gene: TRBJ1-2; d_gene: TRBD1; abundance: NA; CDR3nt: TGTGCCAGCAGCTTAGGGACAGGAAGGTTGATGGGCTATGGCTACACCTTC; CDR3aa: CASSLGTGRLMGYGYTF
v_gene: TRBV7-9; j_gene: TRBJ1-2; d_gene: NA; abundance: NA; CDR3nt: TGTGCCAGCAGCTTAGCGCTCCCAGGGGATGGCTACACCTTC; CDR3aa: CASSLALPGDGYTF
v_gene: TRBV2; j_gene: TRBJ2-1; d_gene: TRBD2; abundance: NA; CDR3nt: TGTGCCTCCGGGACTAGCGGCTACAATGAGCAGTTCTTC; CDR3aa: CASGTSGYNEQFF
v_gene: TRBV7-9; j_gene: TRBJ2-3; d_gene: NA; abundance: NA; CDR3nt: TGTGCCAGCAGCCCTGGGGTAGCGGACACAGATACGCAGTATTTT; CDR3aa: CASSPGVADTDTQYF
v_gene: TRBV15; j_gene: TRBJ2-1; d_gene: TRBD2; abundance: NA; CDR3nt: TGTGCCACCGGCACAAGACTAGCGGGAGTAGGTGAGCAGTTCTTC; CDR3aa: CATGTRLAGVGEQFF
v_gene: TRBV5-4; j_gene: TRBJ2-3; d_gene: NA; abundance: NA; CDR3nt: TGTGCCAGCAGCGGGAGGCTGGGAGATACGCAGTATTTT; CDR3aa: CASSGRLGDTQYF
v_gene: TRBV4-1; j_gene: TRBJ2-7; d_gene: TRBD1; abundance: NA; CDR3nt: TGCGCCAGCAGCCAAGGGACAGGGAGGACCTCCTACGAGCAGTACTTC; CDR3aa: CASSQGTGRTSYEQYF
v_gene: TRBV19; j_gene: TRBJ2-2; d_gene: NA; abundance: NA; CDR3nt: TGTGCCAGTAGTATACTACAGGTCACCGGGGAGCTGTTTTTT; CDR3aa: CASSILQVTGELFF
v_gene: TRBV7-8; j_gene: TRBJ1-5; d_gene: NA; abundance: NA; CDR3nt: TGTGCCAGCAGCTTAGGAGGGGGTAGCAATCAGCCCCAGCATTTT; CDR3aa: CASSLGGGSNQPQHF
v_gene: TRBV27; j_gene: TRBJ1-1; d_gene: NA; abundance: NA; CDR3nt: TGTGCCAGCAGTTTATCGAAGCCTCACGAAGCTTTCTTT; CDR3aa: CASSLSKPHEAFF
v_gene: TRBV7-9; j_gene: TRBJ2-3; d_gene: TRBD2; abundance: NA; CDR3nt: TGTGCCAGCACCGGGACTAATCCTAGCACAGATACGCAGTATTTT; CDR3aa: CASTGTNPSTDTQYF
v_gene: TRBV5-4; j_gene: TRBJ2-7; d_gene: TRBD1; abundance: NA; CDR3nt: TGTGCCAGCAGCTTTGGGACAGGGATTGACTACGAGCAGTACTTC; CDR3aa: CASSFGTGIDYEQYF
v_gene: TRBV29-1; j_gene: TRBJ1-3; d_gene: NA; abundance: once; CDR3nt: TGCAGCCCCGACGGGGTCTCTGGAAACACCATATATTTT; CDR3aa: CSPDGVSGNTIYF
v_gene: TRBV9; j_gene: TRBJ2-1; d_gene: NA; abundance: NA; CDR3nt: TGTGCCAGCAGCGTCTCCGGGACAACCGTGAATGAGCAGTTCTTC; CDR3aa: CASSVSGTTVNEQFF
v_gene: TRBV15; j_gene: TRBJ1-5; d_gene: NA; abundance: NA; CDR3nt: TGTGCCACCAGCAGAGACTATCAGCCCCAGCATTTT; CDR3aa: CATSRDYQPQHF
v_gene: TRBV9; j_gene: TRBJ2-3; d_gene: NA; abundance: NA; CDR3nt: TGTGCCAGCAGCGACCTTCCGGAGGACACGCAGTATTTT; CDR3aa: CASSDLPEDTQYF
v_gene: TRBV19; j_gene: TRBJ1-2; d_gene: TRBD1; abundance: NA; CDR3nt: TGTGCCAGTAGTATATTCCCAGGGGGGAACTATGGCTACACCTTC; CDR3aa: CASSIFPGGNYGYTF
v_gene: TRBV28; j_gene: TRBJ2-7; d_gene: NA; abundance: NA; CDR3nt: TGTGCCAGCGCCTTTGAGGGAAGCCCCTACGAGCAGTACTTC; CDR3aa: CASAFEGSPYEQYF
v_gene: TRBV4-2; j_gene: TRBJ2-7; d_gene: TRBD2; abundance: NA; CDR3nt: TGTGCCAGCAGCCACTTTCGGACTAGCTACTACGAGCAGTACTTC; CDR3aa: CASSHFRTSYYEQYF
v_gene: TRBV5-1; j_gene: TRBJ2-7; d_gene: TRBD1; abundance: once; CDR3nt: TGCGCCAGCAGGACCTCAGGGGGCTCCTCCTACGAGCAGTACTTC; CDR3aa: CASRTSGGSSYEQYF
v_gene: TRBV5-5; j_gene: TRBJ1-1; d_gene: NA; abundance: once; CDR3nt: TGTGCCAGCAGCTTGTTCGCTGAAGCTTTCTTT; CDR3aa: CASSLFAEAFF
v_gene: TRBV5-1; j_gene: TRBJ2-7; d_gene: TRBD1; abundance: NA; CDR3nt: TGCGCCAGCAGCGGTGACCAGGGGGTGCTGGGCTACGAGCAGTACTTC; CDR3aa: CASSGDQGVLGYEQYF
v_gene: TRBV27; j_gene: TRBJ2-7; d_gene: NA; abundance: NA; CDR3nt: TGTGCCAGCAGTCCTTTAGCTTTTGGCGGTGGACTTACTTTAGGGGAGCAGTACTTC; CDR3aa: CASSPLAFGGGLTLGEQYF
v_gene: TRBV12-5; j_gene: TRBJ1-5; d_gene: NA; abundance: NA; CDR3nt: TGTGCTAGTGGTTTGTTTACATCTTCGGGGCCCCAGCATTTT; CDR3aa: CASGLFTSSGPQHF
v_gene: TRBV30; j_gene: TRBJ2-1; d_gene: TRBD2; abundance: few; CDR3nt: TGTGCCTGGAGTGCAATGGGGACTAGCGGGAACAATGAGCAGTTCTTC; CDR3aa: CAWSAMGTSGNNEQFF
v_gene: TRBV4-1; j_gene: TRBJ2-2; d_gene: TRBD2; abundance: NA; CDR3nt: TGCGCCAGCAGCCAAGAGATGCGGGGGGGCTTTGTAACCGGGGAGCTGTTTTTT; CDR3aa: CASSQEMRGGFVTGELFF
v_gene: TRBV9; j_gene: TRBJ1-2; d_gene: NA; abundance: NA; CDR3nt: TGTGCCAGCAGCGTAGGCCTAGGAGGGGTCTATGGCTACACCTTC; CDR3aa: CASSVGLGGVYGYTF
v_gene: TRBV11-3; j_gene: TRBJ1-2; d_gene: NA; abundance: NA; CDR3nt: TGTGCCAGCAGCGCGGGACTCGGTGGCTACACCTTC; CDR3aa: CASSAGLGGYTF
v_gene: TRBV29-1; j_gene: TRBJ1-2; d_gene: NA; abundance: NA; CDR3nt: TGCAGCGTTTACGCGGGGCTTCATAACTATGGCTACACCTTC; CDR3aa: CSVYAGLHNYGYTF
v_gene: TRBV19; j_gene: TRBJ2-3; d_gene: NA; abundance: NA; CDR3nt: TGTGCCAGTAGTATAGTTGGGGGAGGAAACACAGATACGCAGTATTTT; CDR3aa: CASSIVGGGNTDTQYF
v_gene: TRBV6-4; j_gene: TRBJ2-7; d_gene: NA; abundance: NA; CDR3nt: TGTGCCAGGCGGCCCGCTACCTCATCCTACGAGCAGTACTTC; CDR3aa: CARRPATSSYEQYF
v_gene: TRBV13; j_gene: TRBJ2-3; d_gene: TRBD2; abundance: NA; CDR3nt: TGTGCCAGCAGCACCCGACTAGCGGGAGCATCTTCCTCAGATACGCAGTATTTT; CDR3aa: CASSTRLAGASSSDTQYF
v_gene: TRBV5-8; j_gene: TRBJ2-1; d_gene: TRBD2; abundance: NA; CDR3nt: TGTGCCAGCAGCTTGGCTAGCGGGGGGGCCTATGAGCAGTTCTTC; CDR3aa: CASSLASGGAYEQFF